The rows below give T cell receptor beta chains drawn from one sample of a study of CD8 T cells in ankylosing spondylitis. TCRdb passed the 5' RACE reads through MiXCR, listing each CDR3 protein once. The sample has some 450,000 distinct CDR3 sequences; over 15% are singletons. Sequenced input: blood, either unsorted or a sorted T cell fraction (not recorded which). The receptor set was obtained from a male donor with ankylosing spondylitis. Both conserved end residues are part of each CDR3. Each record gives: J gene, clone size, V gene, D gene, CDR3 DNA, CDR3 protein. D genes are given only for firm matches. Only part of the rows carry a size: once, few, many, or a class if the clone is expanded.

TRBJ1-2	many	TRBV12-3/TRBV12-4	.	TGTGCCAGCAGTCTCGACCGAGGGGTGCAGACCTTC	CASSLDRGVQTF
TRBJ2-1	few	TRBV14	.	TGTGCCAGCAGCCAATTAGGGATGAGGGGTCGGGATGAGCAGTTCTTC	CASSQLGMRGRDEQFF
TRBJ2-7	few	TRBV6-5	TRBD2	TGTGCCAGCAGTTACCCGACTACGGACTGGGGGGGGACCTACGAGCAGTACTTC	CASSYPTTDWGGTYEQYF
TRBJ1-5	few	TRBV15	.	TGTGCCACCAGCAACGGAAACAGGGATCGTCGGCCCCAGCATTTT	CATSNGNRDRRPQHF
TRBJ2-1	many	TRBV3-1	TRBD1	TGTGCCAGCAGCCAATCGACAGGGTTGCGTGAGCAGTTCTTC	CASSQSTGLREQFF
TRBJ2-3	few	TRBV4-1	.	TGCGCCAGCAGCCAAGAGGGGTCGAGATACACAGATACGCAGTATTTT	CASSQEGSRYTDTQYF
TRBJ2-2	many	TRBV5-1	TRBD2	TGCGCCAGCAGCACCGGACTAGCGGGTTTCACCGGGGAGCTGTTTTTT	CASSTGLAGFTGELFF
TRBJ1-3	few	TRBV5-1	.	TGCGCCAGCAGCCCAGGATACGGAAATGGAAACACCATATATTTT	CASSPGYGNGNTIYF
TRBJ2-3	.	TRBV18	.	TGTGCCAGCTCACCGCAGCTCCAAAGCACAGATACGCAGTATTTT	CASSPQLQSTDTQYF
TRBJ2-5	few	TRBV7-6	TRBD2	TGTGCCAGCAGCTTAACCGACCGGGCCATAACGGGGGGGCTGGAGACCCAGTACTTC	CASSLTDRAITGGLETQYF
TRBJ1-1	many	TRBV6-1	TRBD1	TGTGCCAGCAGTGACCGCGACAGGGGGCGAGGCACTGAAGCTTTCTTT	CASSDRDRGRGTEAFF
TRBJ2-1	.	TRBV25-1	.	TGTGCCAGCAGTGAAGCGGGTCGGGAGAAGTACGAGCAGTTCTTC	CASSEAGREKYEQFF
TRBJ1-1	few	TRBV6-6	.	TGTGCCAGCAGTTACGGCGGGTCTGAAGCTTTCTTT	CASSYGGSEAFF
TRBJ2-7	few	TRBV12-3/TRBV12-4	TRBD2	TGTGCCAGCAGTCTAAGGGGACTAGCGGGAGGATTCTCCTACGAGCAGTACTTC	CASSLRGLAGGFSYEQYF
TRBJ2-5	few	TRBV12-3/TRBV12-4	.	TGTGCCAGCAGCCAGGGACCTGCGGAGACCCAGTACTTC	CASSQGPAETQYF
TRBJ2-7	.	TRBV21-1	.	TGTGCGGCTCACCGGACGGATACCTACGAGCAGTACTTC	CAAHRTDTYEQYF
TRBJ2-7	.	TRBV6-2/TRBV6-3	.	TGTGCCAGCAGCCGCCGGGCCCCGACAAAACTAGAGTCCGAGCAGTACTTC	CASSRRAPTKLESEQYF
TRBJ1-6	.	TRBV6-1	TRBD1	TGTGCCAGCAGGCCTTCTCAGGGGGACGGTTCACCCCTCCACTTT	CASRPSQGDGSPLHF
TRBJ2-7	few	TRBV11-2	TRBD1	TGTGCCAGCAGCCCACAGGGACAGGGGTATGAGCAGTACTTC	CASSPQGQGYEQYF
TRBJ1-1	many	TRBV29-1	.	TGCAGCGTCGAACAGGACACTGAAGCTTTCTTT	CSVEQDTEAFF
TRBJ1-1	.	TRBV12-3/TRBV12-4	.	TGTGCCAGCAGTCACCAAGGGGGAGGCACTGAAGCTTTCTTT	CASSHQGGGTEAFF
TRBJ1-2	few	TRBV5-6	.	TGTGCCAGCACCTGGGGGTTCGGGGACCCCTTGAATCGCTATGGCTACACCTTC	CASTWGFGDPLNRYGYTF
TRBJ2-1	many	TRBV24-1	TRBD2	TGTGCCACCAGTCAGGCGGGACTAGCGGGATCGGATGAGCAGTTCTTC	CATSQAGLAGSDEQFF
TRBJ2-6	.	TRBV20-1	.	TGCAGTGCCAGGGCCAACGTCCTGACTTTC	CSARANVLTF
TRBJ2-1	few	TRBV5-1	.	TGCGCCAGCAGCTTTCAGGGGGGACTTCTCCCCTTCAATGAGCAGTTCTTC	CASSFQGGLLPFNEQFF
TRBJ1-1	.	TRBV3-1	TRBD1	TGTGCCAGCAGCCTCCGGACAGGGTCGAACACTGAAGCTTTCTTT	CASSLRTGSNTEAFF
TRBJ1-6	.	TRBV6-1	.	TGTGCCAGCAGTAGAGGGAAGACAGCAGGGTCTAATTCACCCCTCCACTTT	CASSRGKTAGSNSPLHF
TRBJ2-3	.	TRBV5-1	.	TGCGCCAGCAGCCAACGGGCAGATACGCAGTATTTT	CASSQRADTQYF
TRBJ2-5	few	TRBV20-1	.	TGCAGTGCTAGAGATCAAGGGGTTTCTAAGTACTTC	CSARDQGVSKYF
TRBJ1-1	.	TRBV3-1	.	TGTGCCAGCAGCCAAGTCGCCCTGGCCAGGGGATTCACTGAAGCTTTCTTT	CASSQVALARGFTEAFF